The 22 T cell receptor beta chains below were found in one sample sequenced in a study of T cell responses to AZD1222 COVID-19 vaccine. The data were produced by immunoSEQ multiplex PCR, yet TCRdb's version contains in-frame clones alone and is incomplete. The sample yields over 100,000 clones, around nine tenths seen once. This specimen consisted of peripheral blood, obtained on day 0 of AZD1222 vaccination. The source of these receptors is an adult in good health.

The chain links TRBV5-6 to TRBJ1-2; D remains unclear. Trimming removed 2 bases at V and 0 bases at J, with 8 bases between. Germline assignment: CDR1 SGHDT and CDR2 YYEEEE. CDR3 length: 14 amino acids. CDR3 protein: CASSFGSSNYGYTF. The CDR3 region has the DNA TGTGCCAGCAGCTTTGGGTCCTCTAACTATGGCTACACCTTC.

The chain has TRBV4-1 and TRBJ2-5, with D uncertain. This CDR3 has 13 amino acids. CDR1 MGHRA and CDR2 YSYEKL come from the germline V gene. Trimming removed 4 bases from V and 3 bases from J, with 9 bases in between. Here the CDR3 reads CASSLSLKETQYF. The CDR3 DNA sequence: TGCGCCAGCAGCCTAAGCCTCAAAGAGACCCAGTACTTC.

The CDR3 DNA sequence: TGTGCCAGCAGGTTCGGACCGTCCTTGGTTCAGTACTTC. This gives the protein CASRFGPSLVQYF. V gene TRBV2 combines with J gene TRBJ2-7; D is unclear. Trimming cost V 6 bases and J 10 bases, with 19 bases left between them. The CDR3 length is 13 residues. Germline assignment: CDR1 SNHLY and CDR2 FYNNEI. The variable domain in full, completed from reference TRBV2 and TRBJ2-7, reads EPEVTQTPSHQVTQMGQEVILRCVPISNHLYFYWYRQILGQKVEFLVSFYNNEISEKSEIFDDQFSVERPDGSNFTLKIRSTKLEDSAMYFCASRFGPSLVQYFGPGTRLTVT.

The CDR3 region has the DNA TGTGCCAGTAATAGGGGACGGCCTATGAACACTGAAGCTTTCTTT. This translates into CASNRGRPMNTEAFF. The chain joins TRBV19 to TRBJ1-1, with D possibly matching TRBD1 (5 bases). The CDR3 is made up of 15 amino acids. V lost 7 bases to trimming and J lost 0 bases, with 15 bases between them. Germline loops: CDR1 LNHDA, CDR2 SQIVND (reference sequence). Complete variable domain (other parts from reference TRBV19 and TRBJ1-1): DGGITQSPKYLFRKEGQNVTLSCEQNLNHDAMYWYRQDPGQGLRLIYYSQIVNDFQKGDIAEGYSVSREKKESFPLTVTSAQKNPTAFYLCASNRGRPMNTEAFFGQGTRLTVV.

This clone was detected only once. This chain joins TRBV2 and TRBJ1-3; D might be TRBD1 (5 bases). The CDR3 runs 15 residues. Germline CDR1 SNHLY, CDR2 FYNNEI. V was trimmed by 6 bases and J by 3 bases, leaving 15 bases between them. The CDR3 region has the DNA TGTGCCAGCAGGAATCCTGGACAACGTGGAAACACCATATATTTT. It is translated as CASRNPGQRGNTIYF.

The chain uses TRBV6-1 and TRBJ2-2; TRBD2 might be the D (6 bases). The CDR3 is 15 amino acids. CDR1 is MNHNS, CDR2 SASEGT, per germline. V gave up 3 bases and J gave up 1 base, with 9 bases separating them. CDR3 residues: CASSDGTLNTGELFF. The DNA for the CDR3 is TGTGCCAGCAGTGATGGGACTCTGAACACCGGGGAGCTGTTTTTT.

This clone appeared a single time. The chain carries TRBV23-1 and TRBJ2-7, with TRBD1 matching over 8 bases. TRBV23-1 is designated an ORF whose function remains uncertain. This CDR3 is 15 amino acids long. V lost 3 bases to trimming and J lost 1 base; unmatched junction nucleotides: 5. The CDR3 DNA sequence: TGCGCCAGCAGTCAGGGGACAGGTAATTCCTACGAGCAGTACGTC. Its protein is CASSQGTGNSYEQYV.

V usage is TRBV5-8 and J usage is TRBJ2-7; D ambiguous. This CDR3 region has 13 residues. V was pared by 4 bases and J by 0 bases, with 8 bases between. Germline assignment: CDR1 SGHTS and CDR2 YDEGEE. In nucleotides, the CDR3 is TGTGCCAGCAGCCTAGGAAGCTCCTACGAGCAGTACTTC. Its protein is CASSLGSSYEQYF.

In its sample, this clone was seen once. The J gene is TRBJ2-1, the V gene TRBV24-1, with D uncertain. This CDR3 contains 16 residues. Trimming removed 2 bases at V and 1 base at J, with 11 bases between. Germline values: CDR1 KGHDR, CDR2 SFDVKD. CDR3: CATSDSASVSYNEQFF. The CDR3 DNA is TGTGCCACCAGTGATTCGGCCAGTGTGTCCTACAATGAGCAGTTCTTC.

The chain employs TRBV20-1 and TRBJ2-1; 8 positions match TRBD2. This CDR3 is built from 14 residues. The V and J ends lost 3 bases and 9 bases, in that order; junction bases with no gene match: 10. Germline CDR1 reads DFQATT; CDR2 reads SNEGSKA (reference sequence). CDR3 protein: CSASTRGARSEQFF. CDR3 nucleotide sequence: TGCAGTGCTAGTACGCGGGGGGCCCGGTCTGAGCAGTTCTTC.

This clone was counted once. J is TRBJ1-1 and V is TRBV11-3; possible D gene TRBD1, 5 bases. The germline V gene encodes CDR1 SGHNT and CDR2 YENEEA. V lost 3 bases to trimming and J lost 11 bases, with 19 bases between them. The CDR3 has 14 residues. The CDR3 DNA reads as TGTGCCAGCAGCTTCGACGGCCCGACAGTGATGGCTTTCTTT. Its protein product is CASSFDGPTVMAFF.

The J gene is TRBJ1-6, the V gene TRBV12-5, with 7 bases aligning to TRBD1. Unmatched junction bases numbered 4, after V lost 4 bases and J lost 10 bases. This CDR3 spans 13 amino acids. Germline loops: CDR1 LGHNT, CDR2 FRNRAP. The CDR3 sequence is CASGSGGLSPLHF. DNA for the CDR3: TGTGCTAGTGGTTCAGGGGGGCTCTCACCCCTCCACTTT.

The rearrangement uses TRBV10-3 and TRBJ2-1; TRBD2 agrees at 10 bases. The V gene end was trimmed by 3 bases and the J gene end by 6 bases; junction bases not matched to a gene: 5. Germline CDR1 ENHRY, CDR2 SYGVKD. The CDR3 runs to 15 residues. The CDR3 loop is CAISEERGGFNEQFF. In DNA, the CDR3 is TGTGCCATCAGTGAAGAGCGGGGGGGCTTCAATGAGCAGTTCTTC.

The chain employs TRBV29-1 and TRBJ1-1; 8 bases are a match to TRBD1. Germline V CDR1 and CDR2: SQVTM, ANQGSEA. Trimming at V came to 8 bases and at J to 1 base, leaving 3 bases not matched to a gene. This CDR3 is 12 amino acids long. The CDR3 protein is CSLTGGNTEAFF. As DNA, the CDR3 is TGCAGCCTTACAGGGGGGAACACTGAAGCTTTCTTT.

The chain combines TRBV18 with TRBJ1-4, with a weak D call TRBD1 (5 bases). Looked up from germline, CDR1 is KGHSH and CDR2 is LQKENI. V was pared by 0 bases and J by 5 bases, with 10 bases between. The CDR3 has 15 amino acids. The CDR3 reads CASSPPWQGNEKLFF. CDR3 bases: TGTGCCAGCTCACCACCGTGGCAGGGAAATGAAAAACTGTTTTTT.

The chain is built from TRBV11-2 and TRBJ1-6; no definite D call. V lost 4 bases, J lost 2 bases, and 9 bases lay in between. This CDR3 has 15 residues. Per the germline V gene, CDR1 is SGHAT and CDR2 is FQNNGV. CDR3 in amino acids: CASSSRIAYNSPLHF. The CDR3 DNA is TGTGCCAGCAGCTCTAGAATCGCCTATAATTCACCCCTCCACTTT.

This chain joins TRBV5-1 and TRBJ1-2; unclear D gene. Trimming pared 2 bases from V and 6 bases from J, leaving 11 bases between. The CDR3 has 13 amino acids. Germline V gives CDR1 SGHRS, CDR2 YFSETQ. CDR3 region: CASSLGPGNGYTF. The CDR3, as DNA: TGCGCCAGCAGCTTAGGGCCGGGAAATGGCTACACCTTC.

The chain employs TRBV15 and TRBJ1-4; D is possibly TRBD1 (5 bases). Germline CDR1 and CDR2: LNHNV and YYDKDF (reference sequence). The CDR3 loop spans 15 amino acids. V lost 5 bases to trimming and J lost 8 bases, with 18 bases between them. The CDR3 protein is CATSLGRGLSEKLFF. Here the CDR3 DNA reads TGTGCCACCAGCCTGGGTAGGGGACTCTCCGAAAAACTGTTTTTT.

The genes are TRBV30 and TRBJ1-1; D may be TRBD1 (5 bases). Germline V gives CDR1 GTSNPN, CDR2 SVGIG (reference sequence). The CDR3 runs to 12 residues. V was pared by 5 bases and J by 5 bases, with 12 bases between. CDR3 nucleotides: TGTGCCTGGGTAATGGGGGAGACTGAAGCTTTCTTT. This codes for CAWVMGETEAFF. Together with reference TRBV30 and TRBJ1-1, the CDR3 gives the full variable domain: SQTIHQWPATLVQPVGSPLSLECTVEGTSNPNLYWYRQAAGRGLQLLFYSVGIGQISSEVPQNLSASRPQDRQFILSSKKLLLSDSGFYLCAWVMGETEAFFGQGTRLTVV.

The chain couples TRBV6-5 to TRBJ1-5; 8 positions agree with TRBD1. The ends lost 4 bases at V and 5 bases at J; junction bases unmatched: 1. The germline gives CDR1 MNHEY, CDR2 SVGAGI. This CDR3 contains 13 residues. The CDR3 loop reads CASSLQGDQPQHF. CDR3 nucleotide sequence: TGTGCCAGCAGTTTACAGGGGGATCAGCCCCAGCATTTT.

The J gene is TRBJ2-2, the V gene TRBV2; D gene ambiguous. Trimming removed 5 bases from V and 5 bases from J, with 6 bases in between. In germline, CDR1 is SNHLY, CDR2 FYNNEI. CDR3 length: 12 amino acids. Written as DNA, the CDR3 is TGTGCCAGCAGTCGTGGAACCGGGGAGCTGTTTTTT. It yields the protein CASSRGTGELFF.

This chain connects TRBV4-1 to TRBJ1-1; D is unclear. Trimming left V 1 base short and J 1 base short, with 7 bases between. The CDR3 sequence is 14 residues long. Germline-derived CDR1 and CDR2 are MGHRA and YSYEKL. The DNA for the CDR3 is TGCGCCAGCAGCCAAGGTCGGGGGAACACTGAAGCTTTCTTT. Encoded protein: CASSQGRGNTEAFF.